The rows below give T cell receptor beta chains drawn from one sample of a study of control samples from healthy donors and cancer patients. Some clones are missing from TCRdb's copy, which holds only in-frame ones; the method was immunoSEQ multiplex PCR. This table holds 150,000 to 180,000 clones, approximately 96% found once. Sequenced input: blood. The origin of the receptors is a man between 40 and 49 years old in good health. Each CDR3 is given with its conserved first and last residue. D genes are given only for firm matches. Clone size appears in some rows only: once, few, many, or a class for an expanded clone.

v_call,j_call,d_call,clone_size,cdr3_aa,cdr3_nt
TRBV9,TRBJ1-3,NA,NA,CASSSGEGNTIYF,TGTGCCAGCAGTAGCGGAGAAGGAAACACCATATATTTT
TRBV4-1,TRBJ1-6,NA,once,CASSYGGDGNSPLHF,TGCGCCAGCAGCTACGGGGGGGACGGGAATTCACCCCTCCACTTT
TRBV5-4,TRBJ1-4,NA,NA,CASSLAGGEKLFF,TGTGCCAGCAGCTTGGCGGGCGGGGAAAAACTGTTTTTT
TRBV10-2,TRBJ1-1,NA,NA,CASRTDNTEAFF,TGCGCCAGCAGAACAGATAACACTGAAGCTTTCTTT
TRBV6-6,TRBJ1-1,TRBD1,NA,CASSYSVGGITEAFF,TGTGCCAGCAGTTACTCAGTAGGGGGCATCACTGAAGCTTTCTTT
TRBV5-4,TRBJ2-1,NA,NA,CASSLSGGSYNEQFF,TGTGCCAGCAGCTTGAGTGGGGGGTCCTACAATGAGCAGTTCTTC
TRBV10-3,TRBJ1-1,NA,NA,CAISESGTVSNTEAFF,TGTGCCATCAGTGAGTCCGGGACTGTATCGAACACTGAAGCTTTCTTT
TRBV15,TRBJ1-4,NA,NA,CATSREADVGKKLFF,TGTGCCACCAGCAGAGAGGCGGATGTGGGTAAAAAACTGTTTTTT
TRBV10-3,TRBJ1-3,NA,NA,CAISEGTGGDTIYF,TGTGCCATCAGTGAAGGGACGGGCGGGGACACCATATATTTT
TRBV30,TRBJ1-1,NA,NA,CAWSLGGRPRGAFF,TGTGCCTGGAGTCTCGGGGGGAGGCCCAGAGGGGCTTTCTTT
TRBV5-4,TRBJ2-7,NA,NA,CASSSDRDYEQYF,TGTGCCAGCAGCTCGGACAGAGACTACGAGCAGTACTTC
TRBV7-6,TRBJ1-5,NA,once,CASSGGTGNQPQHF,TGTGCCAGCAGCGGGGGGACGGGCAATCAGCCCCAGCATTTT
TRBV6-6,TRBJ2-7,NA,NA,CASSQGTSSSLYEQYF,TGTGCCAGCAGTCAAGGGACTTCTTCTTCCTTATACGAGCAGTACTTC